These T cell receptor beta chains were read from a single sample in a study of beta chain features in type 1 diabetes. Libraries were prepared by immunoSEQ multiplex PCR; TCRdb keeps only in-frame clonotypes and omits some of them. The sample shows more than 250,000 clones, about 20% of them seen only once. The source material was naive CD4+ T cells from blood. The receptor set was obtained from a woman aged 40 to 50 with type 1 diabetes. CDR3s include the opening cysteine and the closing phenylalanine or tryptophan. Each record gives: V gene, J gene, D gene, CDR3 protein. D genes are given only for firm matches.

>TRBV9|TRBJ2-2|-
CASRPGMNTGELFF
>TRBV28|TRBJ2-1|TRBD2
CASSSQLAASYNEQFF
>TRBV20-1|TRBJ1-2|-
CSAGAQGGYTF
>TRBV7-2|TRBJ1-2|TRBD1
CASSLTGDYGYTF
>TRBV6-5|TRBJ2-7|-
CASSGVATYEQYF
>TRBV7-2|TRBJ2-1|-
CASSLRREYEQFF
>TRBV18|TRBJ1-1|-
CASSLDRNTEAFF
>TRBV21-1|TRBJ1-1|-
CASSAEDRVTEAFF
>TRBV7-9|TRBJ2-7|-
CASSLAAGSYEQYF
>TRBV30|TRBJ2-1|-
CAWSQQAGYNEQFF
>TRBV7-8|TRBJ2-1|TRBD2
CASSSRLAGGRRSSYNEQFF
>TRBV29-1|TRBJ2-3|TRBD2
CSVSSGGTDTQYF
>TRBV28|TRBJ2-1|TRBD2
CASSSPSSGAYNEQFF
>TRBV14|TRBJ2-7|-
CASRFGGSYEQYF
>TRBV9|TRBJ1-5|TRBD1
CASSVGAGGFQPQHF
>TRBV28|TRBJ2-4|-
CASSKGETPNIQYF
>TRBV9|TRBJ1-1|-
CASSTTTSNTEAFF
>TRBV19|TRBJ2-5|TRBD1
CASGQGETQYF
>TRBV5-1|TRBJ2-1|TRBD2
CASSLGASGSIGEQFF
>TRBV28|TRBJ2-5|TRBD2
CASSPPPGLAEETQYF